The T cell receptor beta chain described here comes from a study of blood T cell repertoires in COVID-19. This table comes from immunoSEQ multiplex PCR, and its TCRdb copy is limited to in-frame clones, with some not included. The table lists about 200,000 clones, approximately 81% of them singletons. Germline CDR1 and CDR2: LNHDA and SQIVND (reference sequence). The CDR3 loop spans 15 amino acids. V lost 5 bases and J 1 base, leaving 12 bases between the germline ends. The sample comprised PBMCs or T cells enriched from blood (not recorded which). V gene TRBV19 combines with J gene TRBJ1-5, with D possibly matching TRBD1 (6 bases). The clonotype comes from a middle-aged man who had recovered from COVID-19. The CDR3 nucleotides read TGTGCCAGTAGTCCCCGACAGGAAAGCAATCAGCCCCAGCATTTT. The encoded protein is CASSPRQESNQPQHF.